This T cell receptor (beta chain) was sequenced in a study of regulatory T cells in long-lasting Graves disease. Overall study: Over-5-year antithyroid drug use with positive TSH receptor antibodies defined persistent Graves' disease in the study. Study-level results: No thyroid tissue was studied; the work used peripheral blood only. TCR diversity was lower in persistent Graves' patients than in newly diagnosed ones.

Construction of the TCR beta libraries employed iRepertoire HTBI primers in conjunction with Arm-PCR of CDR3 regions. TCRdb independently ran MiXCR on the multiplex PCR reads; one entry per CDR3 protein. The sample records 600,000 to 850,000 distinct CDR3 sequences, roughly 30% being singletons. The germline V gene has CDR1 MNHEY and CDR2 SMNVEV (reference sequence). The V gene lost 5 bases and the J gene lost 4 bases, with 6 bases spanning the gap. The CDR3 totals 13 residues. Stated time point: persistent/refractory GD, antithyroid drugs over 5 years with positive TRAb. Generation of the TCR library employed RNA extracted from PBMCs. Graves' disease diagnoses followed American Thyroid Association guidelines. Points on this clonotype: Its antigen is undetermined.

The receptor comes from a female donor with Graves disease. The input for sequencing was peripheral blood mononuclear cells (PBMCs), taken when the disease was refractory, from a patient treated with antithyroid drugs. The chain combines TRBV27 with TRBJ1-6; D gene uncertain. Written as DNA, the CDR3 is TGTGCCAGCAGTCAGATGTATAATTCACCCCTCCACTTT. Translation gives CASSQMYNSPLHF.